This entry describes one TCR beta chain. Its antigen is unknown. CDR3 length: 14 residues. Losses at the gene ends were 4 bases for V and 7 bases for J; bases not matched to a gene: 9. Germline-derived CDR1 and CDR2 are SGHTA and FQGNSA. PCR was performed using 60 Vbeta and 13 Jbeta primers. The table came from immunoSEQ multiplex PCR; TCRdb's copy has only in-frame clones and leaves some out. The sample includes about 130,000 clones, 75% to 85% of them seen just once. The sample originates from a study of cytomegalovirus exposure and HLA in healthy donors. General study points: In vitro experiments confirmed that a few CMV-associated chains were specific for CMV antigens.

V usage is TRBV7-2 and J usage is TRBJ2-7, with 8 bases matching TRBD1. The receptor was derived from a woman aged 40-49 years in good health and CMV-seronegative. Sequences were obtained from PBMCs. The CDR3, as DNA: TGTGCCAGCAGCTCCAACCTCGGGACAGGAGAGCAGTACTTC. This codes for CASSSNLGTGEQYF.